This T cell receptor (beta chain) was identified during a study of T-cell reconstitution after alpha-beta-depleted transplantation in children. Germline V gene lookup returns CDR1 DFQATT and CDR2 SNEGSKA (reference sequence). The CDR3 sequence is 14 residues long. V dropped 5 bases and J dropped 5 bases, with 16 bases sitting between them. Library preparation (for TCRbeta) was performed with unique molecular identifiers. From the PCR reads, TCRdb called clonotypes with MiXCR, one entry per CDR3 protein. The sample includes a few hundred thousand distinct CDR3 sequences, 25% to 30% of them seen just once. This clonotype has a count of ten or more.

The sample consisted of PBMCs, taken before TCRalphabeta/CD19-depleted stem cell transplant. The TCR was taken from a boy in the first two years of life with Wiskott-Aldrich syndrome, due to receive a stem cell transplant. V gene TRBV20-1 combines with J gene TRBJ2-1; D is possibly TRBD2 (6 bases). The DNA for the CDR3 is TGCAGTGCTGGACGGGACTCCAGGAACAATGAGCAGTTCTTC. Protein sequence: CSAGRDSRNNEQFF.